A selection of T cell receptor beta chains follows, all from one sample in a study of blood T cell repertoires in COVID-19. Libraries were prepared by immunoSEQ multiplex PCR; TCRdb keeps only in-frame clonotypes and omits some of them. The repertoire holds approximately 250,000 clones, with about 89% as singletons. The sample taken for sequencing was PBMCs or T cells enriched from blood (not recorded which). These TCRs come from a woman younger than 45 who had recovered from COVID-19. Each CDR3 is given with its conserved first and last residue. A D gene is named only where the DNA matches it firmly. Not every row has a clone size; where given, it reads once, few, many or a size class.

J,size,V,D,CDR3,DNA
TRBJ1-1,NA,TRBV10-3,TRBD1,CAAKDRDRGLNTEAFF,TGTGCCGCGAAAGACCGGGACAGGGGCCTGAACACTGAAGCTTTCTTT
TRBJ2-2,NA,TRBV6-2/TRBV6-3,NA,CASSYRPGATGELFF,TGTGCCAGCAGTTATAGACCAGGGGCCACCGGGGAGCTGTTTTTT
TRBJ1-2,NA,TRBV9,NA,CASSVGAQPNGYTF,TGTGCCAGCAGCGTAGGGGCACAGCCTAATGGCTACACCTTC
TRBJ2-1,NA,TRBV2,TRBD2,CASRTDRTSGIDYEQFF,TGTGCCAGCCGGACAGACAGGACTAGCGGGATTGACTACGAGCAGTTCTTC
TRBJ2-2,NA,TRBV29-1,TRBD1,CSVAGDRFTGELFF,TGCAGCGTTGCCGGGGACAGATTTACCGGGGAGCTGTTTTTT
TRBJ2-6,few,TRBV29-1,NA,CSVFFSGANVLTF,TGCAGCGTCTTTTTCTCTGGGGCCAACGTCCTGACTTTC
TRBJ1-3,NA,TRBV10-3,TRBD1,CAISDRGLAGNTIYF,TGTGCCATCAGTGACAGGGGGTTAGCCGGAAACACCATATATTTT
TRBJ2-1,NA,TRBV9,NA,CASSPQRAPYNEQFF,TGTGCCAGCAGCCCCCAGCGGGCACCCTACAATGAGCAGTTCTTC
TRBJ1-2,NA,TRBV27,NA,CASSLGAAGHGYTF,TGTGCCAGCAGTTTAGGGGCAGCAGGACATGGCTACACCTTC
TRBJ2-1,NA,TRBV5-8,TRBD2,CASTQREGLDEQFF,TGTGCCAGCACCCAGCGGGAGGGCCTGGATGAGCAGTTCTTC
TRBJ1-2,NA,TRBV7-3,TRBD1,CASSSRPEMDRRTAGYTF,TGTGCCAGCAGCTCCAGGCCCGAAATGGACAGGAGGACGGCTGGCTACACCTTC
TRBJ1-2,NA,TRBV12-3/TRBV12-4,NA,CASSIGVVYGYTF,TGTGCCAGCAGTATCGGGGTTGTGTATGGCTACACCTTC
TRBJ1-2,NA,TRBV19,NA,CASSASGIYGYTF,TGTGCCAGTAGTGCCTCGGGGATCTATGGCTACACCTTC
TRBJ2-7,few,TRBV7-9,TRBD1,CASSFTGTGSYEQYF,TGTGCCAGCAGCTTTACCGGGACAGGGTCCTACGAGCAGTACTTC
TRBJ2-1,NA,TRBV18,TRBD2,CASSRTSSPPASEQFF,TGTGCCAGCTCACGGACTAGTTCTCCCCCGGCGAGTGAGCAGTTCTTC
TRBJ2-7,few,TRBV28,NA,CASSPRDWTYEQYF,TGTGCCAGCAGTCCCCGAGACTGGACCTACGAGCAGTACTTC
TRBJ2-1,NA,TRBV7-9,TRBD2,CASSRQVGLSGRANEQFF,TGTGCCAGCAGCAGACAGGTCGGACTTAGCGGGAGGGCCAATGAGCAGTTCTTC
TRBJ2-3,NA,TRBV30,TRBD2,CAGDSSGRGVDTQYF,TGTGCCGGGGACAGTAGCGGGAGAGGTGTCGATACGCAGTATTTT
TRBJ1-1,NA,TRBV28,NA,CASSLSDSVGTEAFF,TGTGCCAGCAGTTTATCGGACTCGGTGGGGACTGAAGCTTTCTTT
TRBJ2-7,NA,TRBV7-8,NA,CASSLYKGVARDEQYF,TGTGCCAGCAGCTTATACAAGGGAGTAGCAAGGGACGAGCAGTACTTC
TRBJ2-3,NA,TRBV4-2,TRBD2,CASSQEAGGADTQYF,TGTGCCAGCAGCCAAGAAGCGGGAGGGGCAGATACGCAGTATTTT
TRBJ2-7,NA,TRBV4-2,NA,CASSQAASSYEQYF,TGTGCCAGCAGCCAAGCAGCTAGCTCCTACGAGCAGTACTTC
TRBJ2-2,once,TRBV28,NA,CASSFHPGSTNTGELFF,TGTGCCAGCAGTTTTCATCCGGGATCAACGAACACCGGGGAGCTGTTTTTT
TRBJ1-1,NA,TRBV5-6,TRBD1,CASSSRQGAGFGAFF,TGTGCCAGCAGCTCCCGACAGGGGGCAGGGTTTGGAGCTTTCTTT
TRBJ2-5,NA,TRBV27,NA,CASSLGPRGETQYF,TGTGCCAGCAGTTTGGGTCCAAGGGGAGAGACCCAGTACTTC
TRBJ2-7,NA,TRBV29-1,NA,CSVEGTDEQYF,TGCAGCGTTGAAGGAACGGACGAGCAGTACTTC
TRBJ1-2,NA,TRBV7-2,TRBD1,CASSPRQGGGYTF,TGTGCCAGCAGCCCCCGACAGGGCGGTGGCTACACCTTC
TRBJ1-6,NA,TRBV30,NA,CAWTSSSYNSPLHF,TGTGCCTGGACCTCTAGCTCCTATAATTCACCCCTCCACTTT
TRBJ2-1,NA,TRBV20-1,NA,CSASRSGPYNEQFF,TGCAGTGCTAGTAGAAGCGGACCGTACAATGAGCAGTTCTTC
TRBJ2-1,NA,TRBV15,TRBD1,CATSRDRGGNEQFF,TGTGCCACCAGCAGGGACAGGGGGGGGAATGAGCAGTTCTTC
TRBJ2-2,NA,TRBV4-3,TRBD2,CASSQDLAGGTGELFF,TGCGCCAGCAGCCAAGACCTAGCGGGAGGGACCGGGGAGCTGTTTTTT
TRBJ2-5,NA,TRBV9,NA,CASSVDRGETQYF,TGTGCCAGCAGCGTAGATAGGGGAGAGACCCAGTACTTC
TRBJ1-5,NA,TRBV24-1,NA,CATSVREGQPQHF,TGTGCCACCAGTGTTAGGGAGGGGCAGCCCCAGCATTTT
TRBJ1-1,NA,TRBV5-1,NA,CASSLLDSPINTEAFF,TGCGCCAGCAGCTTGCTGGACAGCCCTATTAACACTGAAGCTTTCTTT
TRBJ2-1,NA,TRBV5-5,NA,CASSRDGGAMYNEQFF,TGTGCCAGCAGCCGCGATGGGGGGGCGATGTACAATGAGCAGTTCTTC
TRBJ2-7,NA,TRBV19,TRBD2,CASTPSGRAYEQYF,TGTGCCAGTACCCCTAGCGGGAGGGCCTACGAGCAGTACTTC
TRBJ2-1,NA,TRBV5-1,NA,CASSLEGVDNEQFF,TGCGCCAGCAGCTTGGAGGGAGTCGACAATGAGCAGTTCTTC
TRBJ1-1,NA,TRBV6-6,TRBD1,CASSWDSLPNTEAFF,TGTGCCAGCAGTTGGGACAGCCTCCCGAACACTGAAGCTTTCTTT
TRBJ2-2,NA,TRBV9,TRBD2,CASSRSGIPNTGELFF,TGTGCCAGCAGCCGTAGCGGGATCCCGAACACCGGGGAGCTGTTTTTT
TRBJ2-2,once,TRBV7-2,TRBD1,CASRLAQGASTGELFF,TGTGCCAGCAGACTAGCACAGGGGGCTAGCACCGGGGAGCTGTTTTTT
TRBJ2-7,NA,TRBV15,NA,CATSPQGGAYTYEQYF,TGTGCCACCAGCCCCCAGGGTGGAGCCTATACCTACGAGCAGTACTTC
TRBJ1-3,NA,TRBV4-3,TRBD1,CASSHERGLSGNTIYF,TGCGCCAGCAGCCACGAGAGGGGGCTATCTGGAAACACCATATATTTT
TRBJ1-6,NA,TRBV19,TRBD1,CASSSRTGGGSPLHF,TGTGCCAGTAGTTCTCGGACAGGGGGAGGGTCACCCCTCCACTTT
TRBJ1-4,NA,TRBV4-1,TRBD1,CASSPSGQYEKLFF,TGCGCCAGCAGCCCCTCGGGACAGTACGAAAAACTGTTTTTT
TRBJ2-7,NA,TRBV7-9,NA,CASSQPRGEQYF,TGTGCCAGCAGCCAACCCCGGGGCGAGCAGTACTTC
TRBJ2-1,NA,TRBV7-3,NA,CASSLTSASDHEQFF,TGTGCCAGCAGCTTAACTTCAGCTAGCGACCATGAGCAGTTCTTC
TRBJ2-7,few,TRBV5-5,NA,CASSLGSETPAF,TGTGCCAGCAGCTTGGGCTCAGAGACACCTGCCTTC
TRBJ2-1,NA,TRBV20-1,TRBD2,CSASAGGTHNEQFF,TGCAGTGCTAGTGCGGGAGGTACCCACAATGAGCAGTTCTTC